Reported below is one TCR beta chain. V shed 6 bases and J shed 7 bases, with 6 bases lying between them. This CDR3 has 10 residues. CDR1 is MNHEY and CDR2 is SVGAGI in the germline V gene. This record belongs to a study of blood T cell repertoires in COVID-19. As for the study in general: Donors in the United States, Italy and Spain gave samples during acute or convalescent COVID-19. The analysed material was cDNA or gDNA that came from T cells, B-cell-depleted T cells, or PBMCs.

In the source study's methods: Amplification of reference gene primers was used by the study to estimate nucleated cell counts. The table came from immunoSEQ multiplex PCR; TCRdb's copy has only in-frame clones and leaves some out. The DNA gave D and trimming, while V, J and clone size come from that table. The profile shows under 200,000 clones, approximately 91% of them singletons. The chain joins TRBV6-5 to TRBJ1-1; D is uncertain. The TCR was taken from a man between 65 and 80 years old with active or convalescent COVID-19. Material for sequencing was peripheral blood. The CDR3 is CASSSSEAFF. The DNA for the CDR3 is TGTGCCAGCAGCTCCAGTGAAGCTTTCTTT.